This T cell receptor (beta chain) is drawn from a study of blood T cell repertoires in COVID-19. The CDR3 contains 14 residues. V was clipped by 6 bases and J by 7 bases; unmatched bases: 6. Germline CDR1 MNHEY, CDR2 SVGAGI. The authors' processing: Amplification from reference gene primers served as the basis for estimated nucleated cell counts. Produced via immunoSEQ multiplex PCR; TCRdb's table is partial and in-frame only. For V, J and clone size, that table is used; D and trimming come from the DNA. The sample has around 200,000 clones, around 90% seen once; the top ten hold about 0.58%. This clonotype was sampled from a man between 50 and 59 years old with acute or convalescent COVID-19. The sample was peripheral blood. This chain uses TRBV6-5 with TRBJ1-6; 7 bases map to TRBD1. CDR3 sequence reads: CASRQGLGNSPLHF. The CDR3 region has the DNA TGTGCCAGCAGACAGGGGCTAGGGAATTCACCCCTCCACTTT.